The 24 T cell receptor beta chains below were found in one sample sequenced in a study of spatial heterogeneity in lung cancer (dated by TCRdb to between 2018 and 2021). Library method: 5' RACE. Sequencing relied on a NextSeq 500. TCRdb handled the public reads itself, with Q25 trimming in fastp and clone calling in MiXCR, and kept productive beta chains. Every distinct CDR3 protein forms one entry, paired with its most common genes and DNA. The sample table lists 9,500 to 14,000 distinct CDR3 sequences, around 4% of them with a count of one. The ten biggest clones cover about 7.9% of the sample. Read against the paper, the sample's time point label means: sample taken at primary tumor resection. For TCR sequencing, whole RNA was extracted from tumor and nontumor lung tissue, or from cryopreserved PBMC samples, and no cell sorting was done. Sample: normal lung tissue next to the tumor, taken at surgery. These receptors were taken from a male donor with early-stage non-small cell lung cancer.

The sample holds many counts of this clonotype. For a library built for alpha chains, this beta chain is a stray read; little rests on its size. The V and J genes are TRBV12-3 or TRBV12-4 and TRBJ2-7; D is uncertain. The CDR3 sequence is 14 residues long. Trimming removed 2 bases at V and 3 bases at J, with 11 bases between. The CDR3 DNA sequence: TGTGCCAGCAGTTTATCTTCCGGCTACTACGAGCAGTACTTC. Amino acids: CASSLSSGYYEQYF.

Worth noting for this clonotype: This beta chain turned up in a library designed for alpha chains; as an off-target read, its abundance says little. CDR3 protein: CASSYLVTSMRELFF. The CDR3 DNA reads as TGTGCCAGCAGTTACTTAGTAACCTCTATGCGGGAGCTGTTTTTT. The rearrangement links TRBV6-2 or TRBV6-3 to TRBJ2-2; no definite D call. Germline V gene sequence: CDR1 MNHEY, CDR2 SVGEGT. Trimming cost V 1 base and J 9 bases, with 15 bases left between them. The CDR3 spans 15 residues.

As regards this clonotype: Found in a library prepared for alpha chains, this beta chain is an off-target read, and its abundance has little meaning. The V call is TRBV5-1, the J call TRBJ1-1; D gene uncertain. This CDR3 region has 14 residues. Deletions cut 5 bases from V and 1 base from J, with 12 bases between. The germline V gene has CDR1 SGHRS and CDR2 YFSETQ. Here the CDR3 DNA reads TGCGCCAGCAGGGATAAGTTATCGAACACTGAAGCTTTCTTT. Translation gives CASRDKLSNTEAFF.

By sample share, this clonotype is medium-sized. This beta chain is an off-target read within a library intended for alpha chains, so its frequency means little. The chain joins TRBV20-1 to TRBJ1-1, with D unclear. V dropped 1 base and J dropped 1 base, with 4 bases sitting between them. Germline CDR1 reads DFQATT; CDR2 reads SNEGSKA (reference sequence). This CDR3 contains 12 residues. Here the CDR3 DNA reads TGCAGTGCTAGAGGACCGAACACTGAAGCTTTCTTT. It translates to CSARGPNTEAFF.

In this sample, this clonotype is medium-sized. With the library built for alpha chains, this beta chain is off target and its frequency is not meaningful. This chain connects TRBV29-1 to TRBJ1-1; D remains unclear. Germline-derived CDR1 and CDR2 are SQVTM and ANQGSEA. V dropped 2 bases and J dropped 4 bases, with 14 bases sitting between them. The CDR3 runs to 14 residues. CDR3 loop: CSVELGRLSTEAFF. The DNA of the CDR3 is TGCAGCGTTGAATTGGGCAGGCTGAGCACTGAAGCTTTCTTT.

Concerning this clonotype itself: This beta chain represents an off-target read in a library built for alpha chains; its size is of limited meaning. The CDR3 sequence is CASSESPASTYQETQYF. DNA of the CDR3: TGTGCCAGCAGTGAGAGTCCAGCATCAACTTACCAAGAGACCCAGTACTTC. V gene TRBV27 combines with J gene TRBJ2-5, with D uncertain. Germline CDR1 reads MNHEY; CDR2 reads SMNVEV (reference sequence). CDR3 length: 17 residues. The ends were cut back, 5 bases at V and 0 bases at J, with 19 bases in the middle.

This clonotype was observed many times. Since the library was made to target alpha chains, this beta chain is a stray read and its abundance is not meaningful. The genes are TRBV7-2 and TRBJ2-3; D unclear. The CDR3 contains 14 residues. Germline CDR1 and CDR2: SGHTA and FQGNSA. Trimming left V 2 bases short and J 3 bases short, with 9 bases between. The CDR3 DNA reads as TGTGCCAGCAGCTTATTAGGATGGACAGATACGCAGTATTTT. Translation: CASSLLGWTDTQYF.

At least ten counts were recorded for this clonotype. This beta chain appears as a stray read in a library generated for alpha chains; its size is not informative. The rearrangement uses TRBV6-5 and TRBJ2-7; D is possibly TRBD1 (7 bases). Germline V gives CDR1 MNHEY, CDR2 SVGAGI. This CDR3 is built from 14 residues. V lost 4 bases to trimming and J lost 2 bases, with 12 bases between them. The CDR3 nucleotides read TGTGCCAGCAGTTCGGGGGACAGAGCCTACGAGCAGTACTTC. As protein: CASSSGDRAYEQYF.

This clonotype rates as medium-sized. The library was prepared for alpha chains; this beta chain is a stray read, so its frequency means little. V gene TRBV7-9 combines with J gene TRBJ1-5; perhaps TRBD1 as D (5 bases). Germline V gene lookup returns CDR1 SEHNR and CDR2 FQNEAQ (reference sequence). The germline V and J ends were trimmed by 3 bases and 5 bases, with 5 bases remaining between them. The CDR3 sequence is 12 residues long. The DNA of the CDR3 is TGTGCCAGCAGCTTCAGGGATCAGCCCCAGCATTTT. It is translated as CASSFRDQPQHF.

In this sample, this clonotype is medium-sized. This beta chain slipped into a library made for alpha chains as a stray read, so its size is not meaningful. The V call is TRBV4-3, the J call TRBJ2-3; TRBD2 agrees at 10 bases. From germline, CDR1 is LGHNA and CDR2 YSLEER. V trimming: 0 bases; J trimming: 6 bases; junction bases outside the gene matches: 12. The CDR3 spans 18 residues. The CDR3 nucleotides are TGCGCCAGCAGCCAAGATATGGGAGCGGGAGGGCTAGGGGATACGCAGTATTTT. It yields the protein CASSQDMGAGGLGDTQYF.

This clonotype was found many times. Being off target in a library aimed at alpha chains, this beta chain has a size of little meaning. This chain connects TRBV12-3 or TRBV12-4 to TRBJ2-3; D tentatively reads TRBD1 or TRBD2 (5 bases each). The CDR3 is made up of 12 amino acids. Deletions cut 6 bases from V and 2 bases from J, with 6 bases between. The CDR3 sequence: CASRGDTDTQYF. DNA of the CDR3: TGTGCCAGCAGGGGGGACACAGATACGCAGTATTTT.

A note on this clonotype: This beta chain is a stray sequence in a library constructed for alpha chains; its clone size is not meaningful. This chain connects TRBV28 to TRBJ2-3; 8 bases map to TRBD1. Germline trimming cut 5 bases from V and 4 bases from J; bases unmatched to any gene: 8. The CDR3 is 15 amino acids. Germline V gene sequence: CDR1 MDHEN, CDR2 SYDVKM. The CDR3 DNA reads as TGTGCCAGCAGTCCCAGACAGGGGAACGCAGATACGCAGTATTTT. This sequence encodes CASSPRQGNADTQYF. Complete variable domain (other parts from reference TRBV28 and TRBJ2-3): DVKVTQSSRYLVKRTGEKVFLECVQDMDHENMFWYRQDPGLGLRLIYFSYDVKMKEKGDIPEGYSVSREKKERFSLILESASTNQTSMYLCASSPRQGNADTQYFGPGTRLTVL.

This clonotype was seen ten or more times. The library was designed around alpha chains, so this beta chain is a stray read whose abundance carries little weight. The V gene is TRBV7-2, the J gene TRBJ2-3, with 7 bases fitting TRBD2. The junction had 12 bases not matched to a gene; V was cut back by 7 bases and J by 5 bases. Germline loops: CDR1 SGHTA, CDR2 FQGNSA. This CDR3 is 15 amino acids long. In DNA, the CDR3 is TGTGCCAGCACCACTGCTAACGGGGGGATAGATACGCAGTATTTT. Translation gives CASTTANGGIDTQYF.

This clonotype was observed at least ten times. This beta chain slipped into a library made for alpha chains as a stray read, so its size is not meaningful. The chain couples TRBV29-1 to TRBJ1-2; D is uncertain. The V gene lost 2 bases and the J gene lost 4 bases, with 5 bases spanning the gap. The CDR3 consists of 11 residues. CDR1 SQVTM and CDR2 ANQGSEA come from the germline V gene. CDR3 nucleotide sequence: TGCAGCGTTGAAAGGAGCTATGGCTACACCTTC. Translated: CSVERSYGYTF.

This clonotype was detected many times. This beta chain represents an off-target read in a library built for alpha chains; its size is of limited meaning. The genes are TRBV2 and TRBJ2-4, with D perhaps TRBD2 (5 bases). V shed 7 bases and J shed 0 bases, with 16 bases lying between them. CDR3 size: 16 residues. Germline CDR1 SNHLY, CDR2 FYNNEI. The CDR3 DNA follows: TGTGCCAGCACTACGGAGGCAGGTACAGCCAAAAACATTCAGTACTTC. Its translation is CASTTEAGTAKNIQYF. Complete variable domain (other parts from reference TRBV2 and TRBJ2-4): EPEVTQTPSHQVTQMGQEVILRCVPISNHLYFYWYRQILGQKVEFLVSFYNNEISEKSEIFDDQFSVERPDGSNFTLKIRSTKLEDSAMYFCASTTEAGTAKNIQYFGAGTRLSVL.

This clonotype appeared many times. Being off target in a library aimed at alpha chains, this beta chain has a size of little meaning. The chain combines TRBV10-3 with TRBJ2-7; D ambiguous. Germline lookup yields CDR1 ENHRY and CDR2 SYGVKD. Trimming took 4 bases from V and 1 from J, leaving 5 bases between them. The CDR3 runs 12 residues. The CDR3: CAISAGSYEQYF. The CDR3 DNA reads TGTGCCATCAGTGCTGGGTCCTACGAGCAGTACTTC.

This clonotype occurred many times. This beta chain is an off-target read within a library intended for alpha chains, so its frequency means little. This rearrangement joins TRBV11-2 to TRBJ2-7, with a tentative D call TRBD2 (6 bases). This CDR3 spans 12 amino acids. The V and J ends lost 5 bases and 6 bases respectively, with 11 bases between them. The germline gives CDR1 SGHAT, CDR2 FQNNGV. Written as DNA, the CDR3 is TGTGCCAGCAGCAAGCTAGCGAGCGAGCAGTACTTC. Translating gives CASSKLASEQYF.

This clonotype appeared many times. This beta chain lies outside the target of a library built for alpha chains; its clone size means little. This rearrangement joins TRBV12-3 or TRBV12-4 to TRBJ2-2, with D unresolved. V lost 0 bases and J lost 0, with 8 bases in between. The CDR3 loop spans 16 amino acids. CDR3 coding DNA: TGTGCCAGCAGTTTAGCATCCCAGGCGAACACCGGGGAGCTGTTTTTT. Amino acids: CASSLASQANTGELFF.

This clonotype was seen ten or more times. The size of this beta chain means little, since it is a stray read in a library made for alpha chains. The chain combines TRBV4-2 with TRBJ2-1; 8 bases line up with TRBD2. The CDR3 spans 14 residues. V lost 1 base to trimming and J lost 5 bases; unmatched junction nucleotides: 1. Looked up from germline, CDR1 is LGHNA and CDR2 is YNFKEQ. CDR3 sequence reads: CASSQAGGDNEQFF. The CDR3 DNA is TGTGCCAGCAGCCAAGCGGGGGGGGACAATGAGCAGTTCTTC.

This clonotype is medium-sized (0.01 to 0.1%). Because this beta chain is a stray read in a library intended to capture alpha chains, its abundance should not be given much weight. The chain uses TRBV27 and TRBJ2-7; 9 nucleotides align to TRBD1. V was clipped by 6 bases and J by 8 bases; unmatched bases: 8. The CDR3 is 13 residues long. Germline assignment: CDR1 MNHEY and CDR2 SMNVEV (reference sequence). CDR3 nucleotide sequence: TGTGCCAGCAGAATACAGGGGGCGCTGAAGCAGTACTTC. Translating gives CASRIQGALKQYF.

The sample holds a few counts of this clonotype. The library was designed around alpha chains, so this beta chain is a stray read whose abundance carries little weight. The rearrangement uses TRBV12-3 or TRBV12-4 and TRBJ2-4, with D unresolved. V shed 5 bases and J shed 0 bases, with 11 bases lying between them. The CDR3 length is 15 residues. CDR3 DNA sequence: TGTGCCAGCAGTCCTCATAACATAGCCAAAAACATTCAGTACTTC. It codes for CASSPHNIAKNIQYF.

A few counts support this clonotype. A library prepared for alpha chains yielded this beta chain as an off-target read; its size is of little meaning. The chain uses TRBV19 and TRBJ2-7, with TRBD1 matching 9 bases. The CDR3 loop spans 16 amino acids. CDR1 LNHDA and CDR2 SQIVND come from the germline V gene (reference sequence). With V trimmed by 6 bases and J by 2 bases, 11 bases remained unmatched. CDR3 nucleotide sequence: TGTGCCAGTAGCCTTCCAGTGGGGACAGGGCCCTACGAGCAGTACTTC. Its protein is CASSLPVGTGPYEQYF.

This clonotype was seen repeatedly, ten times or more. The library was built for alpha chains, so this beta chain is an off-target read and its size means little. V is TRBV27 and J is TRBJ2-6; D is uncertain. The CDR3 is made up of 14 amino acids. V was clipped by 5 bases and J by 1 base, with 6 bases between them. Germline V gene data show CDR1 as MNHEY and CDR2 as SMNVEV (reference sequence). The CDR3 bases are TGTGCCAGCAGTACCCTGTCTGGGGCCAACGTCCTGACTTTC. It is translated as CASSTLSGANVLTF.

By proportion, this clonotype is medium-sized. This beta chain lies outside the target of a library built for alpha chains; its clone size means little. The chain carries TRBV6-1 and TRBJ1-2, with TRBD1 matching over 9 bases. The V segment lost 5 bases and the J segment 8 bases; nucleotides outside the gene matches: 6. Germline assignment: CDR1 MNHNS and CDR2 SASEGT. The CDR3 spans 13 residues. DNA for the CDR3: TGTGCCAGCAGTCACAACAGGGGGCAAGGCTACACCTTC. This gives the protein CASSHNRGQGYTF.